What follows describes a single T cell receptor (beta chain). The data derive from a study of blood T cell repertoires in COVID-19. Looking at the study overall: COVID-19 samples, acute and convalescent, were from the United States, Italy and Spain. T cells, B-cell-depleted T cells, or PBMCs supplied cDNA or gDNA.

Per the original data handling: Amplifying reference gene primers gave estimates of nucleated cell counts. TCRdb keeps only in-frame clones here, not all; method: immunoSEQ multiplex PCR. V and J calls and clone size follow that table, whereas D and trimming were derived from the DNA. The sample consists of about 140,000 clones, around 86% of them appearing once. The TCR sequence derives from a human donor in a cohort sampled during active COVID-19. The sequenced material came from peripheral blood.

CDR3 sequence reads: CAWRSSPGQGLEQYF. The CDR3 DNA is TGTGCCTGGAGATCCTCCCCGGGACAGGGGCTCGAGCAGTACTTC. The chain carries TRBV30 and TRBJ2-7, with 10 bases that match TRBD1. The trim removed 3 bases at V and 6 bases at J, leaving 11 bases unmatched. Germline V gene lookup returns CDR1 GTSNPN and CDR2 SVGIG (reference sequence). The CDR3 has 15 residues.